One sample yielded the 24 T cell receptor beta chains listed below, sequenced in a study of blood T cells in healthy people across ages. A second roughly 6 to 12 cycle PCR used barcoded and J-beta primers. TCRdb ran MiXCR on the 5' RACE reads and lists one entry per CDR3 protein. The sample yields some 1.5 million distinct CDR3 sequences, about 28% seen once. The specimen was blood. These receptors were collected from a woman aged 25 to 39 in good health.

This clonotype was seen at least ten times. CDR3 loop: CASSSGPRASEQFF. The DNA of the CDR3 is TGTGCCAGCAGTTCCGGACCCCGGGCTAGTGAGCAGTTCTTC. This chain links TRBV6-6 with TRBJ2-1, with D unresolved. CDR3 length: 14 residues. The V gene lost 4 bases and the J gene lost 9 bases, with 16 bases spanning the gap. The germline V gene encodes CDR1 MNHNY and CDR2 SVGAGI (reference sequence).

This chain connects TRBV11-2 to TRBJ2-5; 8 bases are shared with TRBD1. The V segment lost 3 bases and the J segment 5 bases; nucleotides outside the gene matches: 5. Germline V CDR1 and CDR2: SGHAT, FQNNGV. CDR3 length equals 14 residues. As DNA, the CDR3 is TGTGCCAGCAGCTTGCAGGGGGCGTCGGAGACCCAGTACTTC. This codes for CASSLQGASETQYF. Full variable domain (missing parts from reference TRBV11-2 and TRBJ2-5): EAGVAQSPRYKIIEKRQSVAFWCNPISGHATLYWYQQILGQGPKLLIQFQNNGVVDDSQLPKDRFSAERLKGVDSTLKIQPAKLEDSAVYLCASSLQGASETQYFGPGTRLLVL.

This rearrangement joins TRBV20-1 to TRBJ2-5; 8 nucleotides match TRBD2. Germline lookup yields CDR1 DFQATT and CDR2 SNEGSKA (reference sequence). The V segment lost 5 bases and the J segment 4 bases; nucleotides outside the gene matches: 3. The CDR3 is 12 amino acids. The CDR3 nucleotides are TGCAGTGCTCCCCTAGCGGGAGAGACCCAGTACTTC. This sequence encodes CSAPLAGETQYF.

This clonotype was found many times. V and J are TRBV5-1 and TRBJ2-5, with D perhaps TRBD2 (6 bases). The CDR3 loop spans 16 amino acids. Germline assignment: CDR1 SGHRS and CDR2 YFSETQ. Trimming took 1 base from V and 1 from J, leaving 14 bases between them. CDR3 in DNA: TGCGCCAGCAGCTTGAGTGCGGGGCCTTCCCAAGAGACCCAGTACTTC. Protein product: CASSLSAGPSQETQYF.

Note on this clonotype: Given a much more abundant clone one base away, this may be a read error. The chain is built from TRBV12-3 or TRBV12-4 and TRBJ2-7; 12 nucleotides agree with TRBD2. This CDR3 spans 18 amino acids. After removal of 7 bases from V and 0 bases from J, the junction contained 13 bases not matched to a gene. The CDR3 bases are TGTGCCAGCATCCCCGGGACTAGCGGGCCACCTAGCTCCTACGAGCAGTACTTC. As protein: CASIPGTSGPPSSYEQYF.

A single count supports this clonotype. The rearrangement uses TRBV2 and TRBJ2-4; the D is unclear. The DNA end lines up better with TRBJ2-7; the J call may be wrong. CDR3 length: 12 residues. Looked up from germline, CDR1 is SNHLY and CDR2 is FYNNEI. The CDR3 protein is CASRRFDYEQYF. The CDR3 bases are TGTGCCAGCAGACGATTCGACTACGAGCAGTACTTC.

This clonotype has ten or more counts. This chain uses TRBV7-2 with TRBJ2-5; D gene unclear. The germline V gene encodes CDR1 SGHTA and CDR2 FQGNSA. V was cut by 3 bases and J by 2 bases, with 13 bases left in between. The CDR3 is 15 amino acids. CDR3 sequence: CASSFRGYQQETQYF. CDR3 in DNA: TGTGCCAGCAGCTTCCGTGGTTACCAGCAAGAGACCCAGTACTTC.

The genes are TRBV6-5 and TRBJ2-6, with D uncertain. This CDR3 has 16 amino acids. Germline CDR1 reads MNHEY; CDR2 reads SVGAGI. The germline V and J ends were trimmed by 2 bases and 1 base, with 9 bases remaining between them. In nucleotides, the CDR3 is TGTGCCAGCAGTTACACGATAGGGTCTGGGGCCAACGTCCTGACTTTC. It yields the protein CASSYTIGSGANVLTF.

This chain joins TRBV20-1 and TRBJ2-4; weak D call: TRBD1 (5 bases). The CDR3 sequence is 13 residues long. Trimming took 3 bases from V and 13 from J, leaving 19 bases between them. In germline, CDR1 is DFQATT, CDR2 SNEGSKA (reference sequence). For the CDR3, the DNA is TGCAGTGCTAGCCCTGGGGCCAAACGTGGGCAGTACTTC. Amino acids: CSASPGAKRGQYF.

This clonotype appeared a few times. V usage is TRBV7-2 and J usage is TRBJ1-2; TRBD1 matches at 7 bases. This CDR3 contains 14 residues. J was trimmed by 4 bases and V by 6 bases; bases with no gene match: 8. Germline loops: CDR1 SGHTA, CDR2 FQGNSA. The CDR3 is CASSLPRDSYGYTF. CDR3 bases: TGTGCCAGCAGTCTCCCCCGGGACAGCTATGGCTACACCTTC. Variable domain in full (rest from reference TRBV7-2 and TRBJ1-2): GAGVSQSPSNKVTEKGKDVELRCDPISGHTALYWYRQSLGQGLEFLIYFQGNSAPDKSGLPSDRFSAERTGGSVSTLTIQRTQQEDSAVYLCASSLPRDSYGYTFGSGTRLTVV.

The chain combines TRBV5-1 with TRBJ2-1; 9 bases match TRBD2. Trimming cost V 4 bases and J 2 bases; bases outside gene matches: 7. This CDR3 spans 16 amino acids. Germline CDR1 SGHRS, CDR2 YFSETQ. Written as DNA, the CDR3 is TGCGCCAGCAGCGGCGGGGGGGCCGGGACCTACAATGAGCAGTTCTTC. It specifies CASSGGGAGTYNEQFF.

This chain connects TRBV10-3 to TRBJ1-6; TRBD1 matches 9 bases. The germline V gene has CDR1 ENHRY and CDR2 SYGVKD. V lost 2 bases and J lost 7; bases outside the gene matches: 6. The CDR3 has 16 amino acids. The DNA for the CDR3 is TGTGCCATCAGTGAGGACGGACAGGGGAACAATTCACCCCTCCACTTT. Translated, it gives CAISEDGQGNNSPLHF.

This clonotype occurred a few times. J is TRBJ2-1 and V is TRBV12-5; 13 bases match TRBD2. Germline CDR1 and CDR2: LGHNT and FRNRAP. Trimming at V came to 6 bases and at J to 10 bases, leaving 9 bases not matched to a gene. CDR3 length: 15 residues. This CDR3 is CASGATSGGAGEQFF. DNA for the CDR3: TGTGCTAGTGGCGCAACTAGCGGGGGGGCCGGGGAGCAGTTCTTC.

This clonotype was observed at least ten times. This sequence joins TRBV15 and TRBJ2-7, with 8 positions matching TRBD2. Germline CDR1 and CDR2: LNHNV and YYDKDF (reference sequence). J gave up 7 bases and V 2 bases, and 10 bases lay outside the gene matches. The CDR3 sequence is 15 residues long. The CDR3 DNA sequence: TGTGCCACCAGCAGATCGTATCCGGGACTAGAGGAGCAGTACTTC. Translation gives CATSRSYPGLEEQYF.

This clonotype was counted between two and nine times. The chain recombines TRBV9 with TRBJ1-2, with D hard to call. V was cut by 2 bases and J by 3 bases, with 11 bases left in between. Germline CDR1 is SGDLS and CDR2 is YYNGEE. This CDR3 region has 14 residues. The CDR3, as DNA: TGTGCCAGCAGCGTTTCGGACCCAGACTATGGCTACACCTTC. Residues: CASSVSDPDYGYTF.

This clonotype has a count of ten or more. This chain uses TRBV27 with TRBJ2-7; D gene ambiguous. This CDR3 has 12 residues. The germline gives CDR1 MNHEY, CDR2 SMNVEV (reference sequence). V was pared by 8 bases and J by 5 bases, with 13 bases between. The CDR3 loop reads CASFLNGNEQYF. The CDR3 nucleotides read TGTGCCAGCTTTTTAAATGGGAACGAGCAGTACTTC.

V is TRBV7-9 and J is TRBJ2-7, with D maybe TRBD2 (5 bases). From germline, CDR1 is SEHNR and CDR2 FQNEAQ (reference sequence). The CDR3 contains 13 residues. Trimming took off 1 base at V and 6 bases at J, with 10 bases between the two ends. The DNA of the CDR3 is TGTGCCAGCAGCTTAGGGGAGTCGTCCGAGCAGTACTTC. Protein product: CASSLGESSEQYF.

This clonotype has a handful of counts. This chain joins TRBV7-2 and TRBJ2-7; D gene unclear. Per germline, CDR1 SGHTA and CDR2 FQGNSA. The V end was cut by 5 bases, the J end by 4 bases, with 18 bases between. This CDR3 contains 15 residues. CDR3 bases: TGTGCCAGCAGCCTCGGTGGACGGCAGGCTTACGAGCAGTACTTC. Translated, it gives CASSLGGRQAYEQYF. Together with reference TRBV7-2 and TRBJ2-7, the CDR3 gives the full variable domain: GAGVSQSPSNKVTEKGKDVELRCDPISGHTALYWYRQSLGQGLEFLIYFQGNSAPDKSGLPSDRFSAERTGGSVSTLTIQRTQQEDSAVYLCASSLGGRQAYEQYFGPGTRLTVT.

J is TRBJ2-5 and V is TRBV7-2; 9 nucleotides agree with TRBD2. The CDR3 loop spans 16 amino acids. Trimming cost V 5 bases and J 11 bases; bases outside gene matches: 18. CDR1 SGHTA and CDR2 FQGNSA come from the germline V gene. This CDR3 is CASSLLAGSVTDEQYF. Written as DNA, the CDR3 is TGTGCCAGCAGCCTCCTAGCGGGGAGTGTTACCGATGAGCAGTACTTC.

This clonotype was detected ten times or more. The chain recombines TRBV7-2 with TRBJ2-7; possible D gene TRBD1, 6 bases. Trimming stripped 4 bases from V and 7 bases from J, with 14 bases between. CDR1 is SGHTA, CDR2 FQGNSA, per germline. There are 13 residues in the CDR3. This CDR3 is CASSSTNRDEQYF. The CDR3 DNA follows: TGTGCCAGCAGCTCTACAAACAGGGATGAGCAGTACTTC.

The rearrangement links TRBV12-3 or TRBV12-4 to TRBJ1-5, with a weak D call TRBD1 (6 bases). The CDR3 length is 14 residues. V lost 5 bases and J 7 bases, leaving 15 bases between the germline ends. The CDR3 loop is CASSPDRLTQPQHF. CDR3 nucleotides: TGTGCCAGCAGTCCCGACAGGTTGACGCAGCCCCAGCATTTT.

This clonotype was recorded many times. The chain employs TRBV29-1 and TRBJ2-7; 10 nucleotides line up with TRBD1. Looked up from germline, CDR1 is SQVTM and CDR2 is ANQGSEA. Germline trimming cut 1 base from V and 5 bases from J; bases unmatched to any gene: 8. The CDR3 extends over 15 amino acids. The CDR3 nucleotides read TGCAGCGTTGAAGTTCGGGACAGGGGTTCCAACGAGCAGTACTTC. Translated, it gives CSVEVRDRGSNEQYF.

This clonotype was seen many times. This rearrangement joins TRBV9 to TRBJ2-1; 7 bases match TRBD1. The CDR3 is 14 residues long. In germline, CDR1 is SGDLS, CDR2 YYNGEE. V dropped 3 bases and J dropped 6; count of bases not matched to a gene: 6. The CDR3 protein is CASSEWTGPNEQFF. The DNA of the CDR3 is TGTGCCAGCAGCGAATGGACAGGTCCCAATGAGCAGTTCTTC.

The table lists this clonotype with a few counts. CDR3 DNA: TGTGCCAGCAGCCCGAGAGGGACAGGGGGGGAGCAGTACTTC. Translated, it gives CASSPRGTGGEQYF. The chain joins TRBV5-6 to TRBJ2-7; 11 bases are shared with TRBD1. Germline loops: CDR1 SGHDT, CDR2 YYEEEE. CDR3 length: 14 residues. The junction had 7 bases not matched to a gene; V was cut back by 4 bases and J by 7 bases.